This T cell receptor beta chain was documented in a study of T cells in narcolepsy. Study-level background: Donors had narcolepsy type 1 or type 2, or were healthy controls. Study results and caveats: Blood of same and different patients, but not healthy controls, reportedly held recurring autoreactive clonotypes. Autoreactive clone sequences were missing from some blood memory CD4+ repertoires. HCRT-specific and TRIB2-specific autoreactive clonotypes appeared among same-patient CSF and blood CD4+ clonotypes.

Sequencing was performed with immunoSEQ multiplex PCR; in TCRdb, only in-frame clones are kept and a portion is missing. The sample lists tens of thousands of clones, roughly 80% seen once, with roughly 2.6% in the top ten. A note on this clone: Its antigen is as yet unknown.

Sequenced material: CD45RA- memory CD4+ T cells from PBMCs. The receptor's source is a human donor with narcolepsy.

CDR3 protein: CASSRGWYGYTF. CDR3 nucleotides: TGTGCCAGCAGCCGAGGATGGTATGGCTACACCTTC. The chain uses TRBV14 and TRBJ1-2; D gene unclear. This CDR3 spans 12 amino acids. Germline loops: CDR1 SGHDN, CDR2 FVKESK. Trimming pared 4 bases from V and 5 bases from J, leaving 8 bases between.